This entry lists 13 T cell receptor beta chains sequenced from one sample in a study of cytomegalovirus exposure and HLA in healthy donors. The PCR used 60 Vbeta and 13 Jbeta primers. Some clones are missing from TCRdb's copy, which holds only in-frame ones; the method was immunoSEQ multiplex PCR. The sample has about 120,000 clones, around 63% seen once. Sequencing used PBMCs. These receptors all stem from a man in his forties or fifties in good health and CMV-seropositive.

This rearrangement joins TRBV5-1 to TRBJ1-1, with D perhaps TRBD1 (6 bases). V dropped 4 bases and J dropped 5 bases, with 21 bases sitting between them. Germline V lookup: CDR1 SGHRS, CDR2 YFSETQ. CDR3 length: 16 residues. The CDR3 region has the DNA TGCGCCAGCAGCCTATGGGGGGGGCGGAGTAAAACTGAAGCTTTCTTT. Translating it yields CASSLWGGRSKTEAFF.

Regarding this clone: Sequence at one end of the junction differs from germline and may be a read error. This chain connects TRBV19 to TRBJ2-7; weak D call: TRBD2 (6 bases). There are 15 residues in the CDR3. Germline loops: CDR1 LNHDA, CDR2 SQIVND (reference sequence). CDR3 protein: CASSVSGTGSSEQYF. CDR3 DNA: TGTGCCAGTAGTGTTTCCGGGACTGGGTCCTCCGAGCAGTACTTC.

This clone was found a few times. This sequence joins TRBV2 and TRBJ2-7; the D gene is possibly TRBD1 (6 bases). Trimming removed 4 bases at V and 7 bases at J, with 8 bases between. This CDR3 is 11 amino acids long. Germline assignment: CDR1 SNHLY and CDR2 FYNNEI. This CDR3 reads CASSVDREQYF. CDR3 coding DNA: TGTGCCAGCAGTGTCGACAGGGAGCAGTACTTC.

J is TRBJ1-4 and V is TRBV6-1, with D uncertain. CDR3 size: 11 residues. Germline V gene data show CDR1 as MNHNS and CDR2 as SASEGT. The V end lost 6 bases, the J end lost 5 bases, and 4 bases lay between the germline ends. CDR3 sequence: CASSGNEKLFF. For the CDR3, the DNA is TGTGCCAGCAGCGGGAATGAAAAACTGTTTTTT.

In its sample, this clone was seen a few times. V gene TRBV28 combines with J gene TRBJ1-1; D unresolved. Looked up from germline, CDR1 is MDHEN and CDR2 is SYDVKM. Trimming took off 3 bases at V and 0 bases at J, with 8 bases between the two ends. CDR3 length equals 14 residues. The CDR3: CASSFGGMNTEAFF. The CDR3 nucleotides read TGTGCCAGCAGTTTCGGCGGAATGAACACTGAAGCTTTCTTT.

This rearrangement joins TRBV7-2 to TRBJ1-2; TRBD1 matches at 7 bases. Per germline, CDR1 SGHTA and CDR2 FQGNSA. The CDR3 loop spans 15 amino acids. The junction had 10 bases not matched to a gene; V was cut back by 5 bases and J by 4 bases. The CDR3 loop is CASSAGQVGSYGYTF. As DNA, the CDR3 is TGTGCCAGCAGCGCTGGACAGGTCGGGAGCTATGGCTACACCTTC.

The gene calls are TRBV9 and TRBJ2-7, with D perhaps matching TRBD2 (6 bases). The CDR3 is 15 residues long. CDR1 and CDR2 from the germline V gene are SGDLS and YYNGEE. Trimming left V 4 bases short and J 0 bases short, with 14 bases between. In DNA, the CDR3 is TGTGCCAGCAGCCCACGCGGGGAGGCCTCCTACGAGCAGTACTTC. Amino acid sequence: CASSPRGEASYEQYF.

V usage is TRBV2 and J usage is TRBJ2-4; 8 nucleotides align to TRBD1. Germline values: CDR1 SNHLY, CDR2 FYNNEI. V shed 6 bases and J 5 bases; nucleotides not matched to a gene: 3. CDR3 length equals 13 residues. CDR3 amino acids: CASRGTGQNIQYF. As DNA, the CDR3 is TGTGCCAGCAGGGGGACAGGACAAAACATTCAGTACTTC.

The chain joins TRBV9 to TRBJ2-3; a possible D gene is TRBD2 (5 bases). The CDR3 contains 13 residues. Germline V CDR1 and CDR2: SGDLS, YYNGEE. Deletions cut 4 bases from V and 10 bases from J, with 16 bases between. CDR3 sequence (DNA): TGTGCCAGCAGCCCCCCCGAGGGCGTTCCGCAGTATTTT. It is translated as CASSPPEGVPQYF.

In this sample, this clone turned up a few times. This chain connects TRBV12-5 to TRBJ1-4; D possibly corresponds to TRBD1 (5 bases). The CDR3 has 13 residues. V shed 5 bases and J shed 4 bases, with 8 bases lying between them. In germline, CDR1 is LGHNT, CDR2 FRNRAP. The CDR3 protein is CASGRDFNEKLFF. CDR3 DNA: TGTGCTAGTGGTCGGGACTTTAATGAAAAACTGTTTTTT.

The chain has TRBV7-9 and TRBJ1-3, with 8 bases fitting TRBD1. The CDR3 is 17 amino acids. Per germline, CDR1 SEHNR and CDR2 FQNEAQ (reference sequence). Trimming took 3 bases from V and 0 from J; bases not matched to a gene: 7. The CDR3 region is CASSLGDRPSSGNTIYF. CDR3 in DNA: TGTGCCAGCAGCTTGGGGGACAGGCCCAGCTCTGGAAACACCATATATTTT.

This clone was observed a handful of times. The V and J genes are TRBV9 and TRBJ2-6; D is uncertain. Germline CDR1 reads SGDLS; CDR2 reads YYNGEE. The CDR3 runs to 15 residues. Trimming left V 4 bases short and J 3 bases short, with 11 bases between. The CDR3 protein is CASSPVIRGANVLTF. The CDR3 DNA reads TGTGCCAGCAGCCCGGTCATCCGTGGGGCCAACGTCCTGACTTTC.

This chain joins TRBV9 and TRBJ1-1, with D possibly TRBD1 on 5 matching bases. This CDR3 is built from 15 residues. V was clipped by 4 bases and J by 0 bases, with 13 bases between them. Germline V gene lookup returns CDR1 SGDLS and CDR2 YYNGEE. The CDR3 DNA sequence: TGTGCCAGCAGCACCCAGACAGTCCTGAACACTGAAGCTTTCTTT. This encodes CASSTQTVLNTEAFF.